A selection of T cell receptor beta chains follows, all from one sample in a study of technical replicates of blood from four donors. The protocol was immunoSEQ multiplex PCR, while the TCRdb copy is restricted to in-frame clones and leaves out a portion. Found here are about 93,000 clones, about 95% of them singletons; the top ten hold approximately 0.25%. Sequences were obtained from T cells isolated from PBMCs. These receptors originate from a human donor in good health. Both conserved end residues are part of each CDR3. The D gene is left open where the match is weak. Not all rows give a size; the values are once, few, many and, for expanded clones, a class.

D	size	J	V	DNA	CDR3
TRBD1	.	TRBJ1-2	TRBV4-1	TGCGCCAGCAGCCAAGTACAGGGGCCGGCAAACTTC	CASSQVQGPANF
.	once	TRBJ1-5	TRBV19	TGTGCCAGTGGGCAGGGTGGCAATCAGCCCCAGCATTTT	CASGQGGNQPQHF
TRBD1	.	TRBJ1-2	TRBV7-2	TGTGCCAGCAGCGTTCAGGGGGGTAACTATGGCTACACCTTC	CASSVQGGNYGYTF
.	.	TRBJ1-1	TRBV19	TGTGCCAGTAGTAAAAATAATGGACAGAGTTTTATGAACACTGAAGCTTTCTTT	CASSKNNGQSFMNTEAFF
.	.	TRBJ1-5	TRBV7-9	TGTGCCAGCAGCTTAGAACAGGTTGGCAATCAGCCCCAGCATTTT	CASSLEQVGNQPQHF
TRBD1	.	TRBJ1-1	TRBV15	TGTGCCACCAGCACAGTGACAGGGGGCGGCACTGAAGCTTTCTTT	CATSTVTGGGTEAFF
TRBD1	.	TRBJ1-2	TRBV9	TGTGCCAGCAGCGTAGTTCAGGGGGTCTACACCTTC	CASSVVQGVYTF
TRBD1	.	TRBJ2-1	TRBV4-1	TGCGCCAGCAGCCTGGACAGGGAGCAGTTCTTC	CASSLDREQFF
.	.	TRBJ2-4	TRBV19	TGTGCCAGTAGAGACGGACAGCAGTTTGGGAACATTCAGTACTTC	CASRDGQQFGNIQYF
.	.	TRBJ2-7	TRBV6-1	TGTGCCAGCAGTGAAACCGGGACAATCGCCTACGAGCAGTACTTC	CASSETGTIAYEQYF
TRBD1	.	TRBJ1-4	TRBV7-2	TGTGCCAGCAGCCGACCGGACAGGGCTGATGAAAAACTGTTTTTT	CASSRPDRADEKLFF
.	.	TRBJ1-1	TRBV4-2	TGTGCCAGCAGCCCCCCGGGGGAGCGGCCATCGAACACTGAAGCTTTCTTT	CASSPPGERPSNTEAFF
TRBD2	.	TRBJ2-7	TRBV6-1	TGTGCCAGCAGTGATTTCATCGGCGGGGGTTACGAGCAGTACTTC	CASSDFIGGGYEQYF
.	.	TRBJ1-6	TRBV19	TGTGCCAGTAGGACCCTCAGGACCGACGGGGATTCACCCCTCCACTTT	CASRTLRTDGDSPLHF
TRBD1	.	TRBJ1-1	TRBV6-1	TGTGCCAGCAGTTCAGGGGGGAACACTGAAGCTTTCTTT	CASSSGGNTEAFF
TRBD2	.	TRBJ2-7	TRBV2	TGTGCCAGCCTCGAGGGGCTAGCGGGGACCCTTGAGCAGTACTTC	CASLEGLAGTLEQYF
.	.	TRBJ2-5	TRBV5-1	TGCGCCAGCAGCTTTTCGATCGGGGAGACCCAGTACTTC	CASSFSIGETQYF